This passage covers 32 T cell receptor beta chains from one sample sequenced in a study of cytomegalovirus exposure and HLA in healthy donors. The assay was immunoSEQ multiplex PCR, and TCRdb's table has in-frame clones only and misses some. The sample lists some 150,000 clones, roughly 89% occurring once. The source material was PBMCs. The receptors come from a woman between 18 and 29 years old in good health and CMV-seropositive.

V is TRBV5-1 and J is TRBJ2-7; 15 positions agree with TRBD2. The CDR3 extends over 17 amino acids. CDR1 SGHRS and CDR2 YFSETQ come from the germline V gene. Trimming at V came to 2 bases and at J to 5 bases, leaving 8 bases not matched to a gene. CDR3 in amino acids: CASSLTPGTSGRHEQYF. In DNA, the CDR3 is TGCGCCAGCAGCTTAACCCCCGGGACTAGCGGGAGGCACGAGCAGTACTTC. The whole variable domain, filled in from reference TRBV5-1 and TRBJ2-7, reads KAGVTQTPRYLIKTRGQQVTLSCSPISGHRSVSWYQQTPGQGLQFLFEYFSETQRNKGNFPGRFSGRQFSNSRSEMNVSTLELGDSALYLCASSLTPGTSGRHEQYFGPGTRLTVT.

The J gene is TRBJ2-7, the V gene TRBV28; D perhaps matches TRBD2 (5 bases). The length of the CDR3 is 13 residues. CDR1 is MDHEN and CDR2 is SYDVKM in the germline V gene. Trimming cost V 2 bases and J 3 bases, with 8 bases left between them. In nucleotides, the CDR3 is TGTGCCAGCAGTTTAAACGGGATCTACGAGCAGTACTTC. It is translated as CASSLNGIYEQYF.

The rearrangement joins TRBV6-1 to TRBJ2-3; unclear D gene. CDR3 length: 13 residues. Germline CDR1 reads MNHNS; CDR2 reads SASEGT. V was pared by 1 base and J by 8 bases, with 10 bases between. The CDR3 reads CASSEVLSGTQYF. CDR3 coding DNA: TGTGCCAGCAGTGAAGTGTTGTCGGGTACGCAGTATTTT.

The rearrangement joins TRBV27 to TRBJ2-4, with D possibly being TRBD2 (6 bases). The germline gives CDR1 MNHEY, CDR2 SMNVEV (reference sequence). CDR3 size: 16 residues. The ends were cut back, 5 bases at V and 0 bases at J, with 14 bases in the middle. DNA for the CDR3: TGTGCCAGCAGTCTAGGGGTGCGGGGAGCCAAAAACATTCAGTACTTC. This translates into CASSLGVRGAKNIQYF.

The genes are TRBV28 and TRBJ1-4; 9 bases map to TRBD1. The V and J ends lost 5 bases and 7 bases, in that order; junction bases with no gene match: 8. The length of the CDR3 is 15 residues. The V gene's germline CDR1 is MDHEN and CDR2 SYDVKM. CDR3 sequence (DNA): TGTGCCAGCAGTCCCTACAGGGGGCGCGGTGAAAAACTGTTTTTT. Encoded protein: CASSPYRGRGEKLFF.

The chain uses TRBV11-2 and TRBJ2-1; TRBD1 agrees at 9 bases. The germline V gene encodes CDR1 SGHAT and CDR2 FQNNGV. This CDR3 contains 14 residues. J lost 6 bases, V lost 2 bases, and 2 bases had no gene match. The CDR3 here is CASSLLTGGNEQFF. CDR3 in DNA: TGTGCCAGCAGCTTATTGACAGGGGGCAATGAGCAGTTCTTC.

This chain links TRBV7-2 with TRBJ1-1, with D possibly being TRBD1 (5 bases). This CDR3 has 15 amino acids. The V end was cut by 0 bases, the J end by 6 bases, with 14 bases between. Per germline, CDR1 SGHTA and CDR2 FQGNSA. This CDR3 reads CASSLASGMMAEAFF. The CDR3 DNA is TGTGCCAGCAGCTTAGCGTCAGGGATGATGGCTGAAGCTTTCTTT.

The genes are TRBV5-1 and TRBJ2-7; the D gene is possibly TRBD1 (5 bases). There are 14 residues in the CDR3. Germline CDR1 is SGHRS and CDR2 is YFSETQ. Trimming took 4 bases from V and 2 from J, leaving 13 bases between them. The CDR3 spells CASSPSLGPYEQYF. The CDR3 nucleotides read TGCGCCAGCAGCCCTTCGTTGGGGCCCTACGAGCAGTACTTC.

The chain joins TRBV6-1 to TRBJ1-2; the D gene is possibly TRBD1 (5 bases). The CDR3 spans 14 residues. V was trimmed by 3 bases and J by 6 bases, leaving 14 bases between them. CDR1 and CDR2 (germline): MNHNS, SASEGT. CDR3 in DNA: TGTGCCAGCAGTGATATGGGCGGGACGGATGGCTACACCTTC. It is translated as CASSDMGGTDGYTF.

The chain combines TRBV5-6 with TRBJ2-5; possibly TRBD2 for D (5 bases). The V gene lost 3 bases and the J gene lost 1 base, with 13 bases spanning the gap. This CDR3 spans 15 amino acids. Germline V CDR1 and CDR2: SGHDT, YYEEEE. The CDR3 sequence: CASSSGLIIQETQYF. The CDR3 DNA is TGTGCCAGCAGCTCTGGACTTATAATCCAAGAGACCCAGTACTTC.

This rearrangement joins TRBV6-5 to TRBJ1-2; D is undetermined. The length of the CDR3 is 13 residues. Trimming shortened V by 2 bases and J by 4 bases, and 8 bases separated the two germline ends. Per the germline V gene, CDR1 is MNHEY and CDR2 is SVGAGI. Here the CDR3 DNA reads TGTGCCAGCAGTTACACGGAGTTCTATGGCTACACCTTC. It encodes CASSYTEFYGYTF.

This clone showed up just once. The V and J genes are TRBV18 and TRBJ2-7; possible D gene TRBD1, 6 bases. V was trimmed by 5 bases and J by 1 base, leaving 12 bases between them. The CDR3 is 14 residues long. Germline lookup yields CDR1 KGHSH and CDR2 LQKENI. The CDR3 here is CASSETTGSYEQYF. CDR3 nucleotides: TGTGCCAGCTCAGAGACCACAGGGTCCTACGAGCAGTACTTC.

V gene TRBV6-1 combines with J gene TRBJ1-5, with 8 bases identical to TRBD1. J gave up 9 bases and V 6 bases, and 10 bases lay outside the gene matches. From germline, CDR1 is MNHNS and CDR2 SASEGT. The CDR3 has 14 amino acids. In DNA, the CDR3 is TGTGCCAGCAGGGAGGACCCAGGGGGCGTGCCCCAGCATTTT. Translation gives CASREDPGGVPQHF.

V usage is TRBV7-8 and J usage is TRBJ1-5, with D possibly matching TRBD1 (5 bases). Germline values: CDR1 SGHVS, CDR2 FQNEAQ. The CDR3 has 14 amino acids. Between the trimmed V and J ends, which lost 1 base and 7 bases, there was a span of 11 bases. The CDR3 coding sequence is TGTGCCAGCAGCTTAGGAAGGGGCGAACAGCCCCAGCATTTT. As protein: CASSLGRGEQPQHF.

The chain recombines TRBV29-1 with TRBJ2-7; 9 positions match TRBD2. Germline V gene data show CDR1 as SQVTM and CDR2 as ANQGSEA. With V trimmed by 4 bases and J by 5 bases, 6 bases remained unmatched. CDR3 length: 13 residues. The CDR3 loop is CSVGASGNNEQYF. Written as DNA, the CDR3 is TGCAGCGTTGGGGCTAGCGGGAACAACGAGCAGTACTTC.

V usage is TRBV15 and J usage is TRBJ2-1; TRBD2 matches at 11 bases. From germline, CDR1 is LNHNV and CDR2 YYDKDF (reference sequence). The ends lost 0 bases at V and 5 bases at J; junction bases unmatched: 3. The CDR3 sequence is 16 residues long. The CDR3 DNA reads as TGTGCCACCAGCAGAGAGCTAGCGGGAGGTAACAATGAGCAGTTCTTC. Protein: CATSRELAGGNNEQFF.

The chain recombines TRBV9 with TRBJ2-1, with 10 bases matching TRBD2. CDR3 size: 15 residues. The germline CDR1 and CDR2 sequences are SGDLS and YYNGEE. The trim removed 4 bases at V and 6 bases at J, leaving 7 bases unmatched. CDR3 nucleotides: TGTGCCAGCAGCCACCTAGCGGGAGCTAGCAATGAGCAGTTCTTC. Amino acid sequence: CASSHLAGASNEQFF.

The chain has TRBV6-6 and TRBJ2-7, with TRBD1 matching 7 bases. The germline gives CDR1 MNHNY, CDR2 SVGAGI (reference sequence). J was trimmed by 5 bases and V by 7 bases; bases with no gene match: 5. The CDR3 has 12 amino acids. The chain's CDR3 is CASTVTGDEQYF. In nucleotides, the CDR3 is TGTGCCAGCACCGTCACAGGGGACGAGCAGTACTTC.

The chain links TRBV25-1 to TRBJ2-3; 8 bases map to TRBD2. Germline V lookup: CDR1 MGHDK, CDR2 SYGVNS. The CDR3 sequence is 16 residues long. J gave up 3 bases and V 2 bases, and 7 bases lay outside the gene matches. CDR3 nucleotides: TGTGCCAGCAGTGAAGGGGCGCGGGGGGAGACAGATACGCAGTATTTT. It yields the protein CASSEGARGETDTQYF.

The CDR3 bases are TGTGCCAGCAGTGGGGGGACTAGCGGAGATACGCAGTATTTT. This gives the protein CASSGGTSGDTQYF. V and J are TRBV2 and TRBJ2-3; 11 bases map to TRBD2. Germline V gives CDR1 SNHLY, CDR2 FYNNEI. There are 14 residues in the CDR3. Trimming cost V 4 bases and J 5 bases; bases outside gene matches: 2.

The chain uses TRBV5-4 and TRBJ1-2, with 7 bases identical to TRBD1. Germline V lookup: CDR1 SGHNT, CDR2 YYREEE (reference sequence). Trimming took 0 bases from V and 3 from J; bases not matched to a gene: 5. This CDR3 is 15 amino acids long. This CDR3 reads CASSLGPGGDYGYTF. The CDR3 DNA sequence: TGTGCCAGCAGCTTGGGTCCAGGGGGAGACTATGGCTACACCTTC.

The genes are TRBV5-4 and TRBJ2-7; the D is unclear. Trimming shortened V by 0 bases and J by 7 bases, and 11 bases separated the two germline ends. There are 13 residues in the CDR3. Germline lookup yields CDR1 SGHNT and CDR2 YYREEE (reference sequence). CDR3 coding DNA: TGTGCCAGCAGCTTGGGCAATCCCGCGGAGCAGTACTTC. Amino acid sequence: CASSLGNPAEQYF.

The chain is built from TRBV5-4 and TRBJ2-1, with 8 positions matching TRBD2. The CDR3 runs 17 residues. Germline V gene data show CDR1 as SGHNT and CDR2 as YYREEE (reference sequence). The ends lost 0 bases at V and 4 bases at J; junction bases unmatched: 9. The CDR3 DNA is TGTGCCAGCAGCTTGGAAAATGCGGGAGGAAAGTACAATGAGCAGTTCTTC. Its translation is CASSLENAGGKYNEQFF.

In its sample, this clone was seen once. The V and J genes are TRBV19 and TRBJ2-1; perhaps TRBD1 as D (5 bases). Trimming shortened V by 3 bases and J by 5 bases, and 17 bases separated the two germline ends. CDR3 length: 16 residues. The germline CDR1 and CDR2 sequences are LNHDA and SQIVND (reference sequence). The CDR3 DNA follows: TGTGCCAGTAGTATGGGGCGCTCCACTATGGACAATGAGCAGTTCTTC. As protein: CASSMGRSTMDNEQFF.

The chain joins TRBV5-1 to TRBJ2-2, with TRBD2 matching over 14 bases. Trimming removed 4 bases from V and 4 bases from J; junction bases left unmatched: 6. CDR1 is SGHRS, CDR2 YFSETQ, per germline. The CDR3 sequence is 17 residues long. CDR3: CASSPGTSGSGTGELFF. The CDR3 nucleotides are TGCGCCAGCAGCCCGGGGACTAGCGGGAGCGGCACCGGGGAGCTGTTTTTT. Full variable domain (rest looked up from reference TRBV5-1 and TRBJ2-2): KAGVTQTPRYLIKTRGQQVTLSCSPISGHRSVSWYQQTPGQGLQFLFEYFSETQRNKGNFPGRFSGRQFSNSRSEMNVSTLELGDSALYLCASSPGTSGSGTGELFFGEGSRLTVL.

The chain couples TRBV13 to TRBJ2-7; no clear D gene. The germline CDR1 and CDR2 sequences are PRHDT and FYEKMQ (reference sequence). Trimming removed 5 bases at V and 0 bases at J, with 5 bases between. The CDR3 runs to 12 residues. The CDR3 loop reads CASSISSYEQYF. DNA of the CDR3: TGTGCCAGCAGCATCAGCTCCTACGAGCAGTACTTC.

DNA of the CDR3: TGTGCCTGGAGGTCGGGACAGCACCTTGGAAACACCATATATTTT. Translated, it gives CAWRSGQHLGNTIYF. The V gene is TRBV30, the J gene TRBJ1-3; 7 bases agree with TRBD1. After removal of 3 bases from V and 3 bases from J, the junction contained 8 bases not matched to a gene. This CDR3 is 15 amino acids long. Per germline, CDR1 GTSNPN and CDR2 SVGIG (reference sequence).

The chain couples TRBV11-3 to TRBJ2-3, with D possibly being TRBD1 (6 bases). The CDR3 is 15 residues long. Germline V CDR1 and CDR2: SGHNT, YENEEA. V lost 3 bases and J 4 bases, leaving 14 bases between the germline ends. CDR3 residues: CASSFWTESADTQYF. As DNA, the CDR3 is TGTGCCAGCAGCTTTTGGACAGAATCCGCAGATACGCAGTATTTT.

This clone was observed a single time. This rearrangement joins TRBV5-1 to TRBJ2-7; 8 bases match TRBD1. The J segment lost 4 bases and the V segment lost 3 bases, leaving 3 bases of the junction unmatched. This CDR3 contains 13 residues. Germline assignment: CDR1 SGHRS and CDR2 YFSETQ. In nucleotides, the CDR3 is TGCGCCAGCAGCTGGGGACAGGTTTACGAGCAGTACTTC. Translating it yields CASSWGQVYEQYF.

The table lists this clone with a count of one. The chain links TRBV15 to TRBJ2-7; a possible D gene is TRBD1 (6 bases). This CDR3 spans 14 amino acids. Per germline, CDR1 LNHNV and CDR2 YYDKDF (reference sequence). The V gene lost 5 bases and the J gene lost 0 bases, with 11 bases spanning the gap. This chain's CDR3 is CATSASTGSYEQYF. CDR3 in DNA: TGTGCCACCAGCGCTTCGACAGGCTCCTACGAGCAGTACTTC.

This clone is a singleton in its sample. In DNA form, the CDR3 reads TGTGCCAGCAGTCGAGGAATAGCCAAAAACATTCAGTACTTC. Protein: CASSRGIAKNIQYF. The chain couples TRBV6-5 to TRBJ2-4; no firm D call. Trimming removed 5 bases at V and 0 bases at J, with 8 bases between. Germline V gene lookup returns CDR1 MNHEY and CDR2 SVGAGI. This CDR3 region has 14 residues.

The chain combines TRBV7-8 with TRBJ2-7; 10 bases line up with TRBD2. Germline CDR1 SGHVS, CDR2 FQNEAQ. This CDR3 contains 15 residues. V lost 6 bases to trimming and J lost 0 bases; unmatched junction nucleotides: 5. This CDR3 reads CASRGGLADSYEQYF. In DNA form, the CDR3 reads TGTGCCAGCAGGGGAGGACTAGCGGACTCCTACGAGCAGTACTTC.